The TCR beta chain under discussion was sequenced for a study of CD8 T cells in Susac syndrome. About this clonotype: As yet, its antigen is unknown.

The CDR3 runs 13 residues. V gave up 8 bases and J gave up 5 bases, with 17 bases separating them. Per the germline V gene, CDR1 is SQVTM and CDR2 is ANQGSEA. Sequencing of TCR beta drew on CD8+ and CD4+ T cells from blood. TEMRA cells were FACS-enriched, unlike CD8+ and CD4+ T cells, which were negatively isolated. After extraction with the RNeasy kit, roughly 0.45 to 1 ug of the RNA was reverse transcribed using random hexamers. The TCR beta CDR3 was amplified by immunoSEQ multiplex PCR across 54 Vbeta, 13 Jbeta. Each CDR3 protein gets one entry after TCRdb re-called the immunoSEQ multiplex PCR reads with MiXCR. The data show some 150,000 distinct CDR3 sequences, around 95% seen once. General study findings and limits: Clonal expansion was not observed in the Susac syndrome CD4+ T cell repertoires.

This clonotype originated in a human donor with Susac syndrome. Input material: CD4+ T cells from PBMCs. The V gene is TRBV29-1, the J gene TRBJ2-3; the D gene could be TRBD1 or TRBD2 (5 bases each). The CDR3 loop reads CSSDLGDRDTQYF. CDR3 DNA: TGCAGCTCCGACTTGGGGGATCGAGATACGCAGTATTTT.